These 20 T cell receptor beta chains came from one sample sequenced in a study of identifying expanded T cells in peripheral blood. Only in-frame clones appear in the TCRdb table, and some are missing; sequencing was by immunoSEQ multiplex PCR. Altogether over 100,000 clones are present, approximately 89% being singletons, with the ten largest covering roughly 14%. The sample taken for sequencing was blood. These receptors were collected from a person aged 18 to 70 in good health.

This clone has a single count. This chain uses TRBV7-9 with TRBJ2-2, with D hard to call. Trimming took 5 bases from V and 6 from J, leaving 13 bases between them. The CDR3 is 14 residues long. CDR1 and CDR2 (germline): SEHNR, FQNEAQ (reference sequence). CDR3 sequence reads: CASSPPRTAGELFF. The CDR3 coding sequence is TGTGCCAGCAGCCCCCCCCGTACAGCCGGGGAGCTGTTTTTT. Together with reference TRBV7-9 and TRBJ2-2, the CDR3 gives the full variable domain: DTGVSQNPRHKITKRGQNVTFRCDPISEHNRLYWYRQTLGQGPEFLTYFQNEAQLEKSRLLSDRFSAERPKGSFSTLEIQRTEQGDSAMYLCASSPPRTAGELFFGEGSRLTVL.

The V gene is TRBV6-5, the J gene TRBJ1-2, with a possible D match to TRBD1 (5 bases). This CDR3 has 14 residues. Trimming pared 0 bases from V and 3 bases from J, leaving 8 bases between. The V gene's germline CDR1 is MNHEY and CDR2 SVGAGI. The CDR3 is CASSYSKGDYGYTF. CDR3 in DNA: TGTGCCAGCAGTTACTCGAAAGGGGACTATGGCTACACCTTC.

This clone came up once. The chain has TRBV5-4 and TRBJ1-1; TRBD1 might be the D (6 bases). V was pared by 4 bases and J by 4 bases, with 17 bases between. The CDR3 sequence is 15 residues long. CDR1 and CDR2 (germline): SGHNT, YYREEE (reference sequence). The DNA of the CDR3 is TGTGCCAGCAGCGGGAGACAGGACCGGAGCACTGAAGCTTTCTTT. Amino acids: CASSGRQDRSTEAFF.

The chain couples TRBV6-1 to TRBJ2-1; 9 bases map to TRBD1. Germline trimming cut 6 bases from V and 5 bases from J; bases unmatched to any gene: 8. Germline CDR1 and CDR2: MNHNS and SASEGT. There are 15 residues in the CDR3. Here the CDR3 reads CASRPGQGRHNEQFF. In DNA, the CDR3 is TGTGCCAGCAGACCAGGACAGGGGAGGCACAATGAGCAGTTCTTC.

V gene TRBV10-3 combines with J gene TRBJ1-1; D is unresolved. V was pared by 6 bases and J by 4 bases, with 12 bases between. The CDR3 loop spans 13 amino acids. CDR1 and CDR2 from the germline V gene are ENHRY and SYGVKD. Here the CDR3 reads CAIRIPDATEAFF. The CDR3 region has the DNA TGTGCCATCAGGATACCCGATGCCACTGAAGCTTTCTTT.

This clone has only one observation. This chain connects TRBV2 to TRBJ2-1, with a tentative D call TRBD2 (5 bases). Germline lookup yields CDR1 SNHLY and CDR2 FYNNEI. V lost 6 bases to trimming and J lost 6 bases, with 15 bases between them. This CDR3 contains 14 residues. The CDR3 sequence: CASRTGLALNEQFF. The CDR3 DNA reads as TGTGCCAGCAGAACTGGGCTAGCCCTCAATGAGCAGTTCTTC.

V gene TRBV4-1 combines with J gene TRBJ2-7, with 8 bases aligning to TRBD1. The V and J ends lost 5 bases and 2 bases, in that order; junction bases with no gene match: 8. Germline values: CDR1 MGHRA, CDR2 YSYEKL. CDR3 size: 15 residues. The CDR3 region is CASSYPGGRAYEQYF. CDR3 nucleotide sequence: TGCGCCAGCAGCTACCCAGGGGGCAGGGCCTACGAGCAGTACTTC.

J is TRBJ1-5 and V is TRBV4-2; D uncertain. This CDR3 comprises 15 residues. The V gene lost 0 bases and the J gene lost 4 bases, with 10 bases spanning the gap. Germline V gene sequence: CDR1 LGHNA, CDR2 YNFKEQ. The CDR3 region is CASSQDLVENQPQHF. CDR3 sequence (DNA): TGTGCCAGCAGCCAAGATCTCGTGGAAAATCAGCCCCAGCATTTT.

V gene TRBV25-1 combines with J gene TRBJ2-5, with TRBD2 identical over 11 bases. The J segment lost 3 bases and the V segment lost 6 bases, leaving 6 bases of the junction unmatched. Germline CDR1 and CDR2: MGHDK and SYGVNS. This CDR3 has 15 amino acids. The CDR3 DNA sequence: TGTGCCAGCAGCAAAGGGGGACTAGCGGAAGAGACCCAGTACTTC. Translation: CASSKGGLAEETQYF.

This sequence joins TRBV15 and TRBJ1-2; the match to TRBD1 covers 9 bases. Germline lookup yields CDR1 LNHNV and CDR2 YYDKDF (reference sequence). V was clipped by 6 bases and J by 4 bases; unmatched bases: 9. The CDR3 runs to 15 residues. CDR3 sequence reads: CATRTDRGSIYGYTF. The CDR3 DNA reads as TGTGCCACCAGGACGGACAGGGGATCAATCTATGGCTACACCTTC.

The rearrangement joins TRBV28 to TRBJ2-3, with 10 bases lining up with TRBD2. The J segment lost 10 bases and the V segment lost 1 base, leaving 8 bases of the junction unmatched. The CDR3 has 15 amino acids. Germline V lookup: CDR1 MDHEN, CDR2 SYDVKM. In DNA form, the CDR3 reads TGTGCCAGCAGTTTATTTTCTAGCGGGAGATACGCGCAGTATTTT. Its translation is CASSLFSSGRYAQYF.

This clone was detected only once. The gene calls are TRBV28 and TRBJ1-1; D call uncertain. Deletions cut 9 bases from V and 0 bases from J, with 14 bases between. This CDR3 comprises 14 residues. The germline CDR1 and CDR2 sequences are MDHEN and SYDVKM. The CDR3 sequence: CASHRLGMNTEAFF. CDR3 sequence (DNA): TGTGCCAGTCATCGGCTGGGGATGAACACTGAAGCTTTCTTT.

The genes are TRBV7-2 and TRBJ2-5, with TRBD2 matching 12 bases. Germline trimming cut 5 bases from V and 5 bases from J; bases unmatched to any gene: 6. CDR1 and CDR2 from the germline V gene are SGHTA and FQGNSA. The CDR3 runs 15 residues. The DNA for the CDR3 is TGTGCCAGCAGCCCTAGGACTAGCGGGGAGGAGACCCAGTACTTC. Translating gives CASSPRTSGEETQYF.

The chain uses TRBV27 and TRBJ2-7; either TRBD1 or TRBD2 may fit D (5 bases each). Germline V gives CDR1 MNHEY, CDR2 SMNVEV (reference sequence). CDR3 length: 15 residues. V was pared by 8 bases and J by 0 bases, with 17 bases between. CDR3 coding DNA: TGTGCCAGCGGTCTCGGGGCCGTTACCTCCTACGAGCAGTACTTC. Protein product: CASGLGAVTSYEQYF.

The CDR3 is CASSEGRVFTEAFF. CDR3 bases: TGCGCCAGCAGTGAGGGCAGGGTCTTCACTGAAGCTTTCTTT. This chain connects TRBV10-1 to TRBJ1-1; D perhaps matches TRBD1 (5 bases). The CDR3 has 14 amino acids. Germline-derived CDR1 and CDR2 are WNHNN and SYGVQD (reference sequence). V lost 2 bases, J lost 4 bases, and 11 bases lay in between.

The V and J genes are TRBV7-2 and TRBJ2-7, with D perhaps matching TRBD2 (5 bases). Looked up from germline, CDR1 is SGHTA and CDR2 is FQGNSA. CDR3 length: 14 residues. Trimming left V 5 bases short and J 0 bases short, with 11 bases between. Here the CDR3 DNA reads TGTGCCAGCAGCCCCCCCGGACTCTCCTACGAGCAGTACTTC. Translation gives CASSPPGLSYEQYF.

This chain uses TRBV2 with TRBJ1-3, with D hard to call. Trimming shortened V by 5 bases and J by 0 bases, and 11 bases separated the two germline ends. From germline, CDR1 is SNHLY and CDR2 FYNNEI. This CDR3 has 15 residues. The CDR3 coding sequence is TGTGCCAGCAGTAAGACCGAACACTCTGGAAACACCATATATTTT. Translated, it gives CASSKTEHSGNTIYF.

This clone was seen only once. The chain carries TRBV4-1 and TRBJ2-1; TRBD2 matches at 9 bases. Germline CDR1 reads MGHRA; CDR2 reads YSYEKL. Trimming removed 1 base from V and 2 bases from J; junction bases left unmatched: 6. This CDR3 is 17 amino acids long. CDR3 nucleotide sequence: TGCGCCAGCAGCCAAGGGTTAGCGGGAGCGGCCTACAATGAGCAGTTCTTC. Its protein is CASSQGLAGAAYNEQFF.

The gene calls are TRBV4-3 and TRBJ2-5; TRBD2 might be the D (6 bases). Germline CDR1 reads LGHNA; CDR2 reads YSLEER. The CDR3 runs to 17 residues. Between the trimmed V and J ends, which lost 2 bases and 2 bases, there was a span of 18 bases. The CDR3 nucleotides read TGCGCCAGCAGCCAACGGACAAAGGGGACTCAACAAGAGACCCAGTACTTC. Translating it yields CASSQRTKGTQQETQYF.

This chain joins TRBV7-9 and TRBJ2-3; 8 nucleotides align to TRBD2. Trimming cost V 2 bases and J 2 bases; bases outside gene matches: 3. The CDR3 has 15 amino acids. Germline CDR1 and CDR2: SEHNR and FQNEAQ (reference sequence). The DNA for the CDR3 is TGTGCCAGCAGCTTAAAAGCGGGGGCCACAGATACGCAGTATTTT. Amino acids: CASSLKAGATDTQYF.